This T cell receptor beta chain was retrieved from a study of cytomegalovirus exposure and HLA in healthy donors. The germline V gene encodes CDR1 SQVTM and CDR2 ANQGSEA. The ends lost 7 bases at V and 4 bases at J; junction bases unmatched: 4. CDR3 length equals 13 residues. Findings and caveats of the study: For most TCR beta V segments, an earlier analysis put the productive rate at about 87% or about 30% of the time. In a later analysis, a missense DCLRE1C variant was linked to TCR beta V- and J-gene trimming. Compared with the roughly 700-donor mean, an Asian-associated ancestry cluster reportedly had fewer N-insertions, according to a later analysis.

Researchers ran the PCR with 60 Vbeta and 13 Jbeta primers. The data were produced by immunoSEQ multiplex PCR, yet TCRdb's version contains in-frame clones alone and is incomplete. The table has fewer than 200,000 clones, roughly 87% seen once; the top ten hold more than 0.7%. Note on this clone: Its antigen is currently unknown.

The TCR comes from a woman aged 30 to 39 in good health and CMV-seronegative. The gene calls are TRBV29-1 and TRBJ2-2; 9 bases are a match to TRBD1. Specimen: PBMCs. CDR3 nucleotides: TGCAGCGGACTGGGACAGGGCACCGGGGAGCTGTTTTTT. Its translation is CSGLGQGTGELFF.